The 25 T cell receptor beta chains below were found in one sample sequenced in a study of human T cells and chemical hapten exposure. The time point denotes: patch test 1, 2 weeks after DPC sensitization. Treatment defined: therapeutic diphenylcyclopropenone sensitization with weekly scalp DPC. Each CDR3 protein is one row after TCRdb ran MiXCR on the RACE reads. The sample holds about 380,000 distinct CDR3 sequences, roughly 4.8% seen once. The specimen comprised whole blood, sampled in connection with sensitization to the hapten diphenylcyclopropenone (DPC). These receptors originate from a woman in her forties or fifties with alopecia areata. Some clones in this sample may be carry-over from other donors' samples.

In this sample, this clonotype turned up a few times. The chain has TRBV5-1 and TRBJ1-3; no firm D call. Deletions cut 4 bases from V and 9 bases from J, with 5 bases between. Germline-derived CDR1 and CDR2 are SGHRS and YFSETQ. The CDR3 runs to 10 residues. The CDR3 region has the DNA TGCGCCAGCAGCCCCCGCACCATATATTTT. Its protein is CASSPRTIYF. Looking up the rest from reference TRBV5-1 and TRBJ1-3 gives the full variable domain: KAGVTQTPRYLIKTRGQQVTLSCSPISGHRSVSWYQQTPGQGLQFLFEYFSETQRNKGNFPGRFSGRQFSNSRSEMNVSTLELGDSALYLCASSPRTIYFGEGSWLTVV.

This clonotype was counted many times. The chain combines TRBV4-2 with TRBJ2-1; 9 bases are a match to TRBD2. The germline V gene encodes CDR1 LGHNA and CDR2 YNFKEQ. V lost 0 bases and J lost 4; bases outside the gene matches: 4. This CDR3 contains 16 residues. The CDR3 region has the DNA TGTGCCAGCAGCCAAGACGGCGGGGGGGCTTACAATGAGCAGTTCTTC. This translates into CASSQDGGGAYNEQFF.

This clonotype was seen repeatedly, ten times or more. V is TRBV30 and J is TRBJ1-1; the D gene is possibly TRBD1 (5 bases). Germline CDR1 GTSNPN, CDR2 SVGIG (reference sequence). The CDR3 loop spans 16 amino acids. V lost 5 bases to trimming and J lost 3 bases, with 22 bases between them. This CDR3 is CAWRLQGIGSDTEAFF. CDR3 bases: TGTGCCTGGCGGCTCCAGGGTATAGGGTCGGACACTGAAGCTTTCTTT.

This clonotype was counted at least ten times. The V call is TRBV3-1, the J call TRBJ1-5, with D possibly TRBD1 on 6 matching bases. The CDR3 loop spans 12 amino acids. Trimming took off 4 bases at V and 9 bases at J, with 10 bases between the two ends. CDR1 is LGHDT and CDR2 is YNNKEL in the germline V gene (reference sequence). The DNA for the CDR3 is TGTGCCAGCAGCCTGGGGGGCGCGCCCCAGCATTTT. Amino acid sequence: CASSLGGAPQHF.

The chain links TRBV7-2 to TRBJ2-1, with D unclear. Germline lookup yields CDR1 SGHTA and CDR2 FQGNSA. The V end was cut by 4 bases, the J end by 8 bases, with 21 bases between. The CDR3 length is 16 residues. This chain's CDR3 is CASSSSAQTEVYEQFF. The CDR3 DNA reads TGTGCCAGCAGCTCCTCCGCCCAAACCGAGGTATATGAGCAGTTCTTC.

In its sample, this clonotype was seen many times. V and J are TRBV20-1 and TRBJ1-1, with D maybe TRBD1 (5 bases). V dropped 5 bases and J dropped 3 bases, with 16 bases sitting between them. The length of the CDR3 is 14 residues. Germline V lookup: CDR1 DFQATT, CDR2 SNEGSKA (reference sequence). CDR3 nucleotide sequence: TGCAGTGCTGCCTACTGGGGGGGTGACACTGAAGCTTTCTTT. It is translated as CSAAYWGGDTEAFF.

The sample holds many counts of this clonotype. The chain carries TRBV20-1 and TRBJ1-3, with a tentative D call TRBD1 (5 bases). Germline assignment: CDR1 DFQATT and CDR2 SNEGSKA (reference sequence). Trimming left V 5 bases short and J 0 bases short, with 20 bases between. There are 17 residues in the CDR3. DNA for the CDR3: TGCAGTGCTGAGCGAGGCACAGGCTTACACTCTGGAAACACCATATATTTT. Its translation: CSAERGTGLHSGNTIYF.

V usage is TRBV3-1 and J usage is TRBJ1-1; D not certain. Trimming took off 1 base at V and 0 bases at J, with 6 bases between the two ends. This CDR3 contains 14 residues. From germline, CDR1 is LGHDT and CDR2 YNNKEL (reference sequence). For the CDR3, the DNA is TGTGCCAGCAGCCAAGCGCAGCTGAACACTGAAGCTTTCTTT. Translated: CASSQAQLNTEAFF.

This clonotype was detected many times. CDR3 coding DNA: TGTGCCAGCAGCCCCAGAGGTAGTGCCCCCCAAGAGACCCAGTACTTC. It is translated as CASSPRGSAPQETQYF. The gene calls are TRBV13 and TRBJ2-5; no clear D. The germline V gene encodes CDR1 PRHDT and CDR2 FYEKMQ (reference sequence). This CDR3 comprises 16 residues. V lost 5 bases and J lost 1, with 17 bases in between.

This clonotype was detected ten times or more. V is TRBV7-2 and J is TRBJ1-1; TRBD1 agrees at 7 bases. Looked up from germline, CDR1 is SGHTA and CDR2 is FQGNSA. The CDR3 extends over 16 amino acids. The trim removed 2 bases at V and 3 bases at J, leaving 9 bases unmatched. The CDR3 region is CASSLRRGRLDTEAFF. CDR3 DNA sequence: TGTGCCAGCAGCTTACGGAGGGGGCGTCTAGACACTGAAGCTTTCTTT.

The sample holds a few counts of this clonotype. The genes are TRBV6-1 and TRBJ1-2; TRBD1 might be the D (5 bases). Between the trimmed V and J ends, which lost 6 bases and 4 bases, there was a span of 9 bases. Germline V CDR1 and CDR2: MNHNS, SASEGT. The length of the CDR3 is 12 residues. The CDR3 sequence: CASRGQSYGYTF. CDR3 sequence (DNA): TGTGCCAGCAGGGGGCAGAGCTATGGCTACACCTTC.

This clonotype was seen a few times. CDR3: CASSSRRGQAYNEQFF. The CDR3 DNA sequence: TGTGCCAGCAGCTCTCGGCGGGGCCAAGCCTACAATGAGCAGTTCTTC. The V call is TRBV11-2, the J call TRBJ2-1, with D possibly TRBD2 on 6 matching bases. Germline V gene data show CDR1 as SGHAT and CDR2 as FQNNGV. V was clipped by 4 bases and J by 2 bases, with 15 bases between them. The CDR3 sequence is 16 residues long. Together with reference TRBV11-2 and TRBJ2-1, the CDR3 gives the full variable domain: EAGVAQSPRYKIIEKRQSVAFWCNPISGHATLYWYQQILGQGPKLLIQFQNNGVVDDSQLPKDRFSAERLKGVDSTLKIQPAKLEDSAVYLCASSSRRGQAYNEQFFGPGTRLTVL.

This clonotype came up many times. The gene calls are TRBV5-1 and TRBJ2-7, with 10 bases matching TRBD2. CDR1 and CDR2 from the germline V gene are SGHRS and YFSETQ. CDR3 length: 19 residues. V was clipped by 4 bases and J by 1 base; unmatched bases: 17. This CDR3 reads CASSPLAGALTTTSYEQYF. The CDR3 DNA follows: TGCGCCAGCAGCCCCCTAGCGGGGGCACTCACTACGACTTCCTACGAGCAGTACTTC.

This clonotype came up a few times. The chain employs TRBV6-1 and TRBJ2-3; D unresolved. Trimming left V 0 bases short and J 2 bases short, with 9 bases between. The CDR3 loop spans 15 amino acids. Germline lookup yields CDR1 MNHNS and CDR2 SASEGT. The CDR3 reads CASSEADAFTDTQYF. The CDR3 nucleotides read TGTGCCAGCAGTGAAGCGGACGCCTTCACAGATACGCAGTATTTT.

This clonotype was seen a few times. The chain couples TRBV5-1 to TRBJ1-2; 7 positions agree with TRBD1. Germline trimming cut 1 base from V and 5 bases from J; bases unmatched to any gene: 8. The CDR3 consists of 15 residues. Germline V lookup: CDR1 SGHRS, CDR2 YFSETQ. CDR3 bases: TGCGCCAGCAGCTTGAGCGGGGACAGCATTTATGGCTACACCTTC. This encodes CASSLSGDSIYGYTF.

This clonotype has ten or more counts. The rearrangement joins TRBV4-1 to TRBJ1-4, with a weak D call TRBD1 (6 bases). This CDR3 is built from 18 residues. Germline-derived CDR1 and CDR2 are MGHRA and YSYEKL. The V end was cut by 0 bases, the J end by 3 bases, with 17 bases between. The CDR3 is CASSQDREQGGANEKLFF. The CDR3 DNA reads TGCGCCAGCAGCCAAGATAGGGAACAGGGTGGAGCTAATGAAAAACTGTTTTTT.

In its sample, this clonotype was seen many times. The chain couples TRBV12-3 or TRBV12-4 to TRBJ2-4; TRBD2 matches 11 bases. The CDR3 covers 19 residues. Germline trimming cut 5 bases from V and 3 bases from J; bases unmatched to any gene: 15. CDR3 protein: CASSPQGTSGRLVKNIQYF. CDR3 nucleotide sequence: TGTGCCAGCAGTCCCCAGGGGACTAGCGGTCGTCTAGTCAAAAACATTCAGTACTTC.

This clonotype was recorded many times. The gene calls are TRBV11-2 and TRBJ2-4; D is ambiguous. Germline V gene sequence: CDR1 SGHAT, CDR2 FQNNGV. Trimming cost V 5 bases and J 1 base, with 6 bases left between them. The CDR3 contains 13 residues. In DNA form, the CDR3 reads TGTGCCAGCAGCCCGCGGGCCAAAAACATTCAGTACTTC. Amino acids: CASSPRAKNIQYF.

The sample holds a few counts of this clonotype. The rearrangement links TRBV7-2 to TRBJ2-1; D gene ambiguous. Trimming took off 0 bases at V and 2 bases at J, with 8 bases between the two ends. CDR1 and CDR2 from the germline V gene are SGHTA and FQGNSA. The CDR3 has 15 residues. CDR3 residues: CASSLASSTYNEQFF. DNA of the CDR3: TGTGCCAGCAGCTTAGCCTCGAGCACCTACAATGAGCAGTTCTTC.

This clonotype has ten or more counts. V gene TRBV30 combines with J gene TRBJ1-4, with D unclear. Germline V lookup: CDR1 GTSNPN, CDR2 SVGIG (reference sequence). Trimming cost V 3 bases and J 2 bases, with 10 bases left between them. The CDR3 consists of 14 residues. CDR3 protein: CAWSRGVTNEKLFF. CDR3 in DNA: TGTGCCTGGAGCCGGGGTGTCACTAATGAAAAACTGTTTTTT.

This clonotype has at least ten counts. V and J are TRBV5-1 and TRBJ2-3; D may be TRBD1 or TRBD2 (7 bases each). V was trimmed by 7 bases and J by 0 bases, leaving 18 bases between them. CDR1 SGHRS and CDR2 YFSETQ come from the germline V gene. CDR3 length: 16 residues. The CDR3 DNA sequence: TGCGCCAGCTTGGAGGGAGGGGGCCAGAGCACAGATACGCAGTATTTT. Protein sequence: CASLEGGGQSTDTQYF. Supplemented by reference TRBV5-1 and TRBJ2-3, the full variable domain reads KAGVTQTPRYLIKTRGQQVTLSCSPISGHRSVSWYQQTPGQGLQFLFEYFSETQRNKGNFPGRFSGRQFSNSRSEMNVSTLELGDSALYLCASLEGGGQSTDTQYFGPGTRLTVL.

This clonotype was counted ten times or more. This CDR3 reads CASSQAGSSNEQYF. CDR3 nucleotides: TGCGCCAGCAGCCAAGCCGGGAGTAGCAACGAGCAGTACTTC. This chain joins TRBV4-1 and TRBJ2-7, with a tentative D call TRBD2 (6 bases). This CDR3 region has 14 residues. The V and J ends lost 1 base and 5 bases respectively, with 12 bases between them. Germline CDR1 and CDR2: MGHRA and YSYEKL.

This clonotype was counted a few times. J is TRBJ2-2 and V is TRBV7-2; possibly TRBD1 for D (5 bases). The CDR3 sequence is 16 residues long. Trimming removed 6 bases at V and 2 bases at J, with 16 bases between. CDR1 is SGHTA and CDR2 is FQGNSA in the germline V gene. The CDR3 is CASSREARTNTGELFF. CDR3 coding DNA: TGTGCCAGCAGTCGAGAGGCACGGACAAACACCGGGGAGCTGTTTTTT.

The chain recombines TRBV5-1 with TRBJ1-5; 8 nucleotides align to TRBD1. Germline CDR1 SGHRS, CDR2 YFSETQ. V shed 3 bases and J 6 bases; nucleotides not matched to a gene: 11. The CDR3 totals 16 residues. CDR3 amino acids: CASSSAQGQGLQPQHF. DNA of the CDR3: TGCGCCAGCAGCTCCGCTCAAGGACAGGGCCTTCAGCCCCAGCATTTT.

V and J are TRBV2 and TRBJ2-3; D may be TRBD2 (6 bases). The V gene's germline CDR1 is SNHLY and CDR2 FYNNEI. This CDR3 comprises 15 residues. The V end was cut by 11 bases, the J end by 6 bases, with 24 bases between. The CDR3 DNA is TGTGCCGGTGGGAAGCGGGTGCGGGGCTTCGATACGCAGTATTTT. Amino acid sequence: CAGGKRVRGFDTQYF.